This T cell receptor beta chain was identified in a study of PD-1 blockade in classical Hodgkin lymphoma. Germline V gives CDR1 SEHNR, CDR2 FQNEAQ (reference sequence). The CDR3 consists of 15 residues. V trimming: 1 base; J trimming: 4 bases; junction bases outside the gene matches: 6. Measured with immunoSEQ multiplex PCR; TCRdb has only the in-frame clones, and not every one. The sample has 15,000 to 20,000 clones, more than 60% seen once. Autologous stem cell transplantation was followed by relapse in every patient, and brentuximab vedotin exposure varied. This clone has a handful of counts. The TCR sequence derives from a human donor with classical Hodgkin lymphoma. Source: peripheral blood mononuclear cells (PBMCs), taken at baseline. The chain carries TRBV7-9 and TRBJ2-5, with 7 bases lining up with TRBD1. The CDR3 sequence is CASSLVIGGGETQYF. The CDR3 nucleotides are TGTGCCAGCAGCTTAGTGATAGGGGGCGGAGAGACCCAGTACTTC.